The 24 T cell receptor beta chains presented below share a single source sample, sequenced in a study of control samples from healthy donors and cancer patients. Clones were read by immunoSEQ multiplex PCR, and TCRdb kept only the in-frame ones, dropping some. The sample contains 100,000 to 150,000 clones, roughly 84% of which appear only once. Source material: blood. These TCRs come from a man between 18 and 35 years old in good health.

This chain links TRBV28 with TRBJ2-5; no definite D call. Germline V gene data show CDR1 as MDHEN and CDR2 as SYDVKM. The CDR3 has 14 amino acids. V dropped 3 bases and J dropped 0 bases, with 8 bases sitting between them. DNA of the CDR3: TGTGCCAGCAGTTTGGCAGGAGACCAAGAGACCCAGTACTTC. It codes for CASSLAGDQETQYF.

The CDR3 protein is CASSRGLAGQNEQFF. CDR3 bases: TGTGCCAGTAGTAGGGGACTAGCGGGGCAAAATGAGCAGTTCTTC. The chain is built from TRBV19 and TRBJ2-1; 13 nucleotides align to TRBD2. CDR3 length: 15 amino acids. Germline assignment: CDR1 LNHDA and CDR2 SQIVND (reference sequence). J gave up 7 bases and V 4 bases, and 4 bases lay outside the gene matches.

The CDR3 spells CASSRRGIGTSGSGDEQFF. DNA for the CDR3: TGTGCCAGTAGTAGAAGGGGAATCGGGACTAGCGGGAGTGGAGATGAGCAGTTCTTC. The V call is TRBV19, the J call TRBJ2-1, with 14 bases identical to TRBD2. Trimming took 4 bases from V and 8 from J; bases not matched to a gene: 16. In germline, CDR1 is LNHDA, CDR2 SQIVND (reference sequence). The CDR3 sequence is 19 residues long.

The chain uses TRBV7-2 and TRBJ2-5, with D tentatively TRBD2 (7 bases). Germline CDR1 and CDR2: SGHTA and FQGNSA. This CDR3 spans 14 amino acids. V lost 7 bases to trimming and J lost 4 bases, with 16 bases between them. CDR3 region: CASKGRGRGETQYF. The CDR3 nucleotides are TGTGCCAGCAAAGGGAGGGGGAGGGGAGAGACCCAGTACTTC.

Concerning this clone: One end of the junction fails to match germline, which may point to a read error. The genes are TRBV7-8 and TRBJ2-1; 7 nucleotides match TRBD2. The germline CDR1 and CDR2 sequences are SGHVS and FQNEAQ. CDR3 length: 14 amino acids. The CDR3 nucleotides read TGTGCCAGCACCTTAGAGGGGAGGGGCAATGAGCAGTTCTTC. Translating it yields CASTLEGRGNEQFF.

The chain joins TRBV15 to TRBJ2-3, with D unresolved. CDR3 length equals 16 residues. V shed 1 base and J shed 0 bases, with 11 bases lying between them. Germline V lookup: CDR1 LNHNV, CDR2 YYDKDF (reference sequence). CDR3 nucleotides: TGTGCCACCAGCAGAGTCGGCCAGACTAGCACAGATACGCAGTATTTT. This sequence encodes CATSRVGQTSTDTQYF.

This chain connects TRBV10-3 to TRBJ1-5; D is unresolved. From germline, CDR1 is ENHRY and CDR2 SYGVKD. Trimming shortened V by 6 bases and J by 2 bases, and 11 bases separated the two germline ends. The CDR3 extends over 14 amino acids. CDR3 in DNA: TGTGCCATCAGGCCCGGTGTGGGCAATCAGCCCCAGCATTTT. It translates to CAIRPGVGNQPQHF.

This clone was seen just once. The V and J genes are TRBV30 and TRBJ1-3; D is possibly TRBD1 (6 bases). V lost 0 bases, J lost 4 bases, and 16 bases lay in between. The CDR3 runs 16 residues. Germline V gene lookup returns CDR1 GTSNPN and CDR2 SVGIG (reference sequence). The DNA for the CDR3 is TGTGCCTGGAGTGTGGGTCGGGGGGCGCGGGGAAACACCATATATTTT. This codes for CAWSVGRGARGNTIYF.

The chain uses TRBV25-1 and TRBJ2-2, with D perhaps matching TRBD1 (5 bases). Germline-derived CDR1 and CDR2 are MGHDK and SYGVNS. V was cut by 7 bases and J by 0 bases, with 9 bases left in between. The CDR3 totals 14 residues. The CDR3 spells CASKGPANTGELFF. CDR3 DNA sequence: TGTGCCAGCAAGGGGCCGGCGAACACCGGGGAGCTGTTTTTT.

Here the CDR3 DNA reads TGTGCCAGCAGCTTGCGACTAGACGACAGCAATGAGCAGTTCTTC. Translation: CASSLRLDDSNEQFF. This chain connects TRBV5-4 to TRBJ2-1; a possible D gene is TRBD2 (6 bases). CDR1 and CDR2 from the germline V gene are SGHNT and YYREEE (reference sequence). V lost 1 base to trimming and J lost 6 bases, with 14 bases between them. This CDR3 is 15 amino acids long.

V usage is TRBV18 and J usage is TRBJ1-2, with 7 bases fitting TRBD1. With 3 bases clipped from V and 6 bases from J, the junction kept 13 bases outside the gene matches. Per the germline V gene, CDR1 is KGHSH and CDR2 is LQKENI. The CDR3 runs to 16 residues. The CDR3 sequence is CASSPQGDGGFHGYTF. Written as DNA, the CDR3 is TGTGCCAGCTCACCGCAGGGGGACGGAGGATTCCATGGCTACACCTTC.

The gene calls are TRBV27 and TRBJ2-4; 8 positions agree with TRBD2. The CDR3 is 14 residues long. Per germline, CDR1 MNHEY and CDR2 SMNVEV (reference sequence). The trim removed 4 bases at V and 8 bases at J, leaving 7 bases unmatched. DNA of the CDR3: TGTGCCAGCAGTTCGTATAGCGGGATAGACATTCAGTACTTC. It encodes CASSSYSGIDIQYF.

The CDR3 protein is CASSQDGHSPLHF. CDR3 DNA sequence: TGTGCCAGCAGCCAAGATGGTCATTCACCCCTCCACTTT. The V call is TRBV14, the J call TRBJ1-6; D gene unclear. The CDR3 sequence is 13 residues long. Per the germline V gene, CDR1 is SGHDN and CDR2 is FVKESK. Trimming left V 0 bases short and J 8 bases short, with 5 bases between.

In this sample, this clone turned up a few times. This chain uses TRBV19 with TRBJ1-2; the D gene is possibly TRBD1 (5 bases). Germline loops: CDR1 LNHDA, CDR2 SQIVND (reference sequence). CDR3 length: 13 amino acids. Trimming stripped 3 bases from V and 6 bases from J, with 11 bases between. The CDR3 reads CASSIVGGDGYTF. In DNA form, the CDR3 reads TGTGCCAGTAGTATCGTGGGGGGAGATGGCTACACCTTC.

The J gene is TRBJ1-4, the V gene TRBV9; D may be TRBD1 (5 bases). The CDR3 length is 16 residues. V lost 2 bases and J 7 bases, leaving 18 bases between the germline ends. Per germline, CDR1 SGDLS and CDR2 YYNGEE. CDR3 loop: CASSVGARVIGEKLFF. CDR3 nucleotides: TGTGCCAGCAGCGTCGGGGCCAGGGTAATAGGTGAAAAACTGTTTTTT.

In its sample, this clone was seen a few times. The chain links TRBV11-2 to TRBJ2-7; D call uncertain. V lost 2 bases, J lost 2 bases, and 7 bases lay in between. The CDR3 runs 13 residues. Germline CDR1 SGHAT, CDR2 FQNNGV. The CDR3 region has the DNA TGTGCCAGCAGCTTATTGCACACCTACGAGCAGTACTTC. It specifies CASSLLHTYEQYF.

This chain uses TRBV19 with TRBJ1-2; the D is unclear. The germline gives CDR1 LNHDA, CDR2 SQIVND (reference sequence). Trimming took off 3 bases at V and 4 bases at J, with 6 bases between the two ends. The CDR3 sequence is 12 residues long. The CDR3 nucleotides are TGTGCCAGTAGTATTCTGGGCTATGGCTACACCTTC. Amino acid sequence: CASSILGYGYTF.

The chain combines TRBV6-5 with TRBJ1-2; D is unclear. The germline V gene encodes CDR1 MNHEY and CDR2 SVGAGI. This CDR3 is built from 15 residues. V dropped 0 bases and J dropped 2 bases, with 10 bases sitting between them. CDR3 sequence (DNA): TGTGCCAGCAGTTACTCGGGAGGGAAAAACTATGGCTACACCTTC. It codes for CASSYSGGKNYGYTF.

This clone has a single count. The chain uses TRBV27 and TRBJ1-5, with D perhaps TRBD1 (5 bases). The germline V gene encodes CDR1 MNHEY and CDR2 SMNVEV (reference sequence). The CDR3 has 15 residues. Trimming took off 2 bases at V and 7 bases at J, with 15 bases between the two ends. This CDR3 reads CASSLGGATGQPQHF. In DNA, the CDR3 is TGTGCCAGCAGTTTAGGAGGGGCCACGGGCCAGCCCCAGCATTTT.

The V gene is TRBV4-3, the J gene TRBJ1-4; 7 bases line up with TRBD1. Germline loops: CDR1 LGHNA, CDR2 YSLEER. Losses at the gene ends were 4 bases for V and 4 bases for J; bases not matched to a gene: 6. The CDR3 runs to 15 residues. CDR3 in amino acids: CASSPRGTVNEKLFF. For the CDR3, the DNA is TGCGCCAGCAGCCCGAGAGGGACAGTTAATGAAAAACTGTTTTTT.

The CDR3 coding sequence is TGTGCCAGCTCACCGGGACTAGTCTCCTACGAGCAGTACTTC. Encoded protein: CASSPGLVSYEQYF. The chain combines TRBV18 with TRBJ2-7; 8 nucleotides agree with TRBD2. V lost 3 bases to trimming and J lost 0 bases; unmatched junction nucleotides: 1. CDR1 is KGHSH and CDR2 is LQKENI in the germline V gene. CDR3 length: 14 amino acids. The full variable domain, with the rest looked up from reference TRBV18 and TRBJ2-7, is NAGVMQNPRHLVRRRGQEARLRCSPMKGHSHVYWYRQLPEEGLKFMVYLQKENIIDESGMPKERFSAEFPKEGPSILRIQQVVRGDSAAYFCASSPGLVSYEQYFGPGTRLTVT.

The CDR3, as DNA: TGCGCCAGCAGCTTGGCGGGTCTTAGCTACGAGCAGTACTTC. Residues: CASSLAGLSYEQYF. The J gene is TRBJ2-7, the V gene TRBV5-1; D not certain. The CDR3 runs to 14 residues. V was pared by 0 bases and J by 3 bases, with 10 bases between. The germline V gene has CDR1 SGHRS and CDR2 YFSETQ.

This clone appeared a few times. The rearrangement links TRBV19 to TRBJ2-7; D unresolved. There are 18 residues in the CDR3. The V gene's germline CDR1 is LNHDA and CDR2 SQIVND (reference sequence). Trimming shortened V by 0 bases and J by 3 bases, and 21 bases separated the two germline ends. The chain's CDR3 is CASSIDLSPELNFYEQYF. The CDR3 coding sequence is TGTGCCAGTAGTATAGATCTAAGCCCGGAACTGAATTTCTACGAGCAGTACTTC. Combining the CDR3 with reference TRBV19 and TRBJ2-7 gives the whole variable domain DGGITQSPKYLFRKEGQNVTLSCEQNLNHDAMYWYRQDPGQGLRLIYYSQIVNDFQKGDIAEGYSVSREKKESFPLTVTSAQKNPTAFYLCASSIDLSPELNFYEQYFGPGTRLTVT.

This chain connects TRBV6-5 to TRBJ2-7, with D possibly matching TRBD2 (7 bases). With 2 bases removed from V and 0 bases from J, the gap between germline ends came to 11 bases. Germline lookup yields CDR1 MNHEY and CDR2 SVGAGI. The CDR3 is 15 amino acids. CDR3 coding DNA: TGTGCCAGCAGTTACGCGGGGGCCGACTCCTACGAGCAGTACTTC. Translation gives CASSYAGADSYEQYF.